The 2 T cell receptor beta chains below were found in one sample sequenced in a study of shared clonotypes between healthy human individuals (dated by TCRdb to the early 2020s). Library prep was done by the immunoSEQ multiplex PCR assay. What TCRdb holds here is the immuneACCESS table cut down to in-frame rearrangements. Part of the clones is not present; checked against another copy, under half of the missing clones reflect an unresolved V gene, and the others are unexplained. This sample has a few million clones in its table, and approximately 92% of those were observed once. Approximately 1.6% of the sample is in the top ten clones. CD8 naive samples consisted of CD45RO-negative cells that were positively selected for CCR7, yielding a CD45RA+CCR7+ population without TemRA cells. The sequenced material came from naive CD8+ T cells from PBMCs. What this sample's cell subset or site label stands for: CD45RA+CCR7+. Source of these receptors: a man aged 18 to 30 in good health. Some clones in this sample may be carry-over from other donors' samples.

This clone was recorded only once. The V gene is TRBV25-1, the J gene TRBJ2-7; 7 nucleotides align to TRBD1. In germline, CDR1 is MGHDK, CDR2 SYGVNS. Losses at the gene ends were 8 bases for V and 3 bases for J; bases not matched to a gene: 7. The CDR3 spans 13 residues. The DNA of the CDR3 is TGTGCCAGCCTGGGACAGAGAGACTACGAGCAGTACTTC. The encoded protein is CASLGQRDYEQYF.

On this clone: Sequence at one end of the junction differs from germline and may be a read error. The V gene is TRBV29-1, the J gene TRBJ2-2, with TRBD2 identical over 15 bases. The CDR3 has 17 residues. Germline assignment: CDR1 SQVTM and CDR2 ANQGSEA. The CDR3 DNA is TGCAGCGTATACGGGACTAGCGGGAGGAGGAACGCCGGGGAGCTGTTTTTT. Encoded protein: CSVYGTSGRRNAGELFF.